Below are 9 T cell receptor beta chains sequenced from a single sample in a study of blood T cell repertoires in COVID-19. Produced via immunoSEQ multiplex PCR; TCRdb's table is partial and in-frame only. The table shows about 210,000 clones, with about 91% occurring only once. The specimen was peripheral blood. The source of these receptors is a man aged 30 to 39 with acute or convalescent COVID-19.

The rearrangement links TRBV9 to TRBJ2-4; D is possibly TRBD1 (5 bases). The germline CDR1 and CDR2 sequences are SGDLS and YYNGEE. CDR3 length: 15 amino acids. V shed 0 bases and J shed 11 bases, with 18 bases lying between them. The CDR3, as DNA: TGTGCCAGCAGCGTAGGAACAGGTGGGATAGAGGTTCAGTACTTC. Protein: CASSVGTGGIEVQYF.

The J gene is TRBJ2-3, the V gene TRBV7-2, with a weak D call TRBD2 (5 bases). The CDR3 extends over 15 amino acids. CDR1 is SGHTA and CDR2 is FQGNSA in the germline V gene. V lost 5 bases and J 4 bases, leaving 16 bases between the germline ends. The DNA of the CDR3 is TGTGCCAGCAGCCGTGGAGGTGCGAGCGCAGATACGCAGTATTTT. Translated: CASSRGGASADTQYF. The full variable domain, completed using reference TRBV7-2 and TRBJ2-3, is GAGVSQSPSNKVTEKGKDVELRCDPISGHTALYWYRQSLGQGLEFLIYFQGNSAPDKSGLPSDRFSAERTGGSVSTLTIQRTQQEDSAVYLCASSRGGASADTQYFGPGTRLTVL.

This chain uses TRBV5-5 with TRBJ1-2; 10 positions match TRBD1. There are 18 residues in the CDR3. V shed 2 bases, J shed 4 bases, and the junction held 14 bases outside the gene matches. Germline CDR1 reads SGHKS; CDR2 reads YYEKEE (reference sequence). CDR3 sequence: CASSLTTTGTGEVYGYTF. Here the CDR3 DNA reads TGTGCCAGCAGCTTAACCACTACCGGGACAGGGGAGGTCTATGGCTACACCTTC.

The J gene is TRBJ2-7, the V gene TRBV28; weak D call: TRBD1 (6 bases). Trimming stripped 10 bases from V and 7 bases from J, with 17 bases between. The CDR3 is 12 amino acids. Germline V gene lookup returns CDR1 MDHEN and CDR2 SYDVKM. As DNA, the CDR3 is TGTGCCATCGACGACAGGATCGGGGAGCAGTACTTC. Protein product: CAIDDRIGEQYF. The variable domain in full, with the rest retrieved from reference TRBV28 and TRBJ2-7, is DVKVTQSSRYLVKRTGEKVFLECVQDMDHENMFWYRQDPGLGLRLIYFSYDVKMKEKGDIPEGYSVSREKKERFSLILESASTNQTSMYLCAIDDRIGEQYFGPGTRLTVT.

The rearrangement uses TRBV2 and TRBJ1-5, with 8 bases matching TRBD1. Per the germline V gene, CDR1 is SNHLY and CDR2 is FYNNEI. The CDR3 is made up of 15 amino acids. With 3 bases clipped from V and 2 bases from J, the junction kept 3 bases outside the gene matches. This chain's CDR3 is CASSDTGGGNQPQHF. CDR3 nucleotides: TGTGCCAGCAGTGATACAGGGGGAGGCAATCAGCCCCAGCATTTT.

In DNA, the CDR3 is TGTGCCACCAGCAGGAATAGCATCGGAGGGGGGGGCGGTAATGAAAAACTGTTTTTT. Amino acids: CATSRNSIGGGGGNEKLFF. This rearrangement joins TRBV15 to TRBJ1-4, with D maybe TRBD1 (6 bases). The CDR3 runs to 19 residues. CDR1 and CDR2 from the germline V gene are LNHNV and YYDKDF (reference sequence). With 3 bases removed from V and 4 bases from J, the gap between germline ends came to 24 bases.

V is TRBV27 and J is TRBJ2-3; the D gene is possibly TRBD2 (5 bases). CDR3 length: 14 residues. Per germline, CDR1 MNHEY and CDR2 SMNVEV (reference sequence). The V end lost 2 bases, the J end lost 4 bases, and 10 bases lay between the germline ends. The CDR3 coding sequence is TGTGCCAGCAGTTTAGATAGGCGGGCAGATACGCAGTATTTT. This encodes CASSLDRRADTQYF.

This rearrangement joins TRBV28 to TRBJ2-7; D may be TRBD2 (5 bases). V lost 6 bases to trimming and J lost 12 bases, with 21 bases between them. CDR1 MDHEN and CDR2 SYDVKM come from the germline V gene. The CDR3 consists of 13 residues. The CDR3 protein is CASSTYRTVTWYF. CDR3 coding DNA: TGTGCCAGCAGCACCTACCGGACTGTGACGTGGTACTTC.

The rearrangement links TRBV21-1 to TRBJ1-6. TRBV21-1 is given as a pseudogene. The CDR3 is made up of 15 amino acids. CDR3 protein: CASSKSPGKGSPLHF. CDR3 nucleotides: TGTGCCAGCAGCAAATCCCCCGGGAAGGGTTCACCCCTCCACTTT.